A single sample gave rise to the 10 T cell receptor beta chains below, sequenced in a study of beta chain features in type 1 diabetes. What was sequenced were expressed TCRB transcripts, since all of the isolated RNA had been reverse transcribed. Some clones are missing from TCRdb's copy, which holds only in-frame ones; the method was immunoSEQ multiplex PCR. Seen here are more than 350,000 clones, roughly 11% observed once, and the top ten hold about 0.042%. The sequencing input was naive CD4+ T cells from blood. These receptors all come from a woman aged 18 to 35 in good health.

In its sample, this clone was seen a few times. The chain carries TRBV2 and TRBJ1-5; maybe TRBD1 (6 bases). Trimming removed 7 bases at V and 5 bases at J, with 9 bases between. Germline-derived CDR1 and CDR2 are SNHLY and FYNNEI. The CDR3 is 12 amino acids. Written as DNA, the CDR3 is TGTGCCAGCAATACAGGGTATCAGCCCCAGCATTTT. Translated, it gives CASNTGYQPQHF.

CDR3 DNA: TGTGCCAGCCCCCAACCGATTCAGTACTTC. Translation gives CASPQPIQYF. The rearrangement joins TRBV5-5 to TRBJ2-4; the D is unclear. Looked up from germline, CDR1 is SGHKS and CDR2 is YYEKEE (reference sequence). The CDR3 runs 10 residues. Trimming cost V 7 bases and J 10 bases, with 9 bases left between them.

This clone has only a few counts. This chain joins TRBV10-2 and TRBJ1-1; D may be TRBD1 (5 bases). V lost 5 bases, J lost 2 bases, and 9 bases lay in between. The CDR3 loop spans 13 amino acids. From germline, CDR1 is WSHSY and CDR2 SAAADI. The CDR3 nucleotides are TGCGCCAGCAGTTCCCAGGGAAACACTGAAGCTTTCTTT. Its protein is CASSSQGNTEAFF.

This clone was recorded once. The V gene is TRBV6-5, the J gene TRBJ2-7, with D unclear. CDR1 MNHEY and CDR2 SVGAGI come from the germline V gene. V lost 7 bases, J lost 0 bases, and 7 bases lay in between. The CDR3 has 12 residues. The CDR3 bases are TGTGCCAGCATTGCACACTCCTACGAGCAGTACTTC. Its translation is CASIAHSYEQYF.

The V and J genes are TRBV5-6 and TRBJ1-2, with 8 bases fitting TRBD1. Trimming cost V 0 bases and J 5 bases; bases outside gene matches: 9. The germline gives CDR1 SGHDT, CDR2 YYEEEE. The CDR3 has 16 amino acids. CDR3 amino acids: CASSLGLPGQGYGYTF. CDR3 nucleotides: TGTGCCAGCAGCTTGGGGCTTCCTGGACAGGGTTATGGCTACACCTTC.

This chain joins TRBV6-6 and TRBJ1-6, with TRBD1 identical over 9 bases. V shed 2 bases, J shed 6 bases, and the junction held 2 bases outside the gene matches. Germline V gives CDR1 MNHNY, CDR2 SVGAGI (reference sequence). The CDR3 runs 15 residues. The CDR3 sequence: CASSYVDRGNSPLHF. The CDR3 nucleotides are TGTGCCAGCAGTTACGTGGACAGGGGTAATTCACCCCTCCACTTT.

The chain joins TRBV28 to TRBJ2-6; D possibly uses TRBD1 or TRBD2 (5 bases each). The CDR3 contains 14 residues. Germline CDR1 is MDHEN and CDR2 is SYDVKM. Trimming removed 9 bases from V and 3 bases from J, with 12 bases in between. The CDR3 reads CASAGAGGANVLTF. CDR3 sequence (DNA): TGTGCCAGTGCTGGGGCGGGTGGGGCCAACGTCCTGACTTTC.

In the case of this clone: This could be a read error, since a much larger clone is one nucleotide away. The CDR3 does not close with the conserved phenylalanine or tryptophan, likely indicating a read error. The rearrangement uses TRBV29-1 and TRBJ2-7; D is perhaps TRBD2 (6 bases). The CDR3 extends over 13 amino acids. Trimming took off 2 bases at V and 4 bases at J, with 12 bases between the two ends. The germline V gene has CDR1 SQVTM and CDR2 ANQGSEA. CDR3 protein: CSVEQQEGYEQYL. The DNA of the CDR3 is TGCAGCGTTGAACAGCAGGAGGGGTACGAGCAGTACCTC.

The sample holds a few counts of this clone. The chain combines TRBV25-1 with TRBJ1-4; a possible D gene is TRBD1 (6 bases). Trimming stripped 1 base from V and 1 base from J, with 7 bases between. This CDR3 has 15 amino acids. Looked up from germline, CDR1 is MGHDK and CDR2 is SYGVNS. As DNA, the CDR3 is TGTGCCAGCAGTGAATTCAGGGGAACTAATGAAAAACTGTTTTTT. Its protein is CASSEFRGTNEKLFF.

The chain has TRBV29-1 and TRBJ1-3; 7 nucleotides align to TRBD1. V was clipped by 7 bases and J by 0 bases; unmatched bases: 15. From germline, CDR1 is SQVTM and CDR2 ANQGSEA. The CDR3 is made up of 17 amino acids. The CDR3 nucleotides read TGCAGCGCTCGGGACAGATTATTAAGGTTCTCTGGAAACACCATATATTTT. The encoded protein is CSARDRLLRFSGNTIYF.